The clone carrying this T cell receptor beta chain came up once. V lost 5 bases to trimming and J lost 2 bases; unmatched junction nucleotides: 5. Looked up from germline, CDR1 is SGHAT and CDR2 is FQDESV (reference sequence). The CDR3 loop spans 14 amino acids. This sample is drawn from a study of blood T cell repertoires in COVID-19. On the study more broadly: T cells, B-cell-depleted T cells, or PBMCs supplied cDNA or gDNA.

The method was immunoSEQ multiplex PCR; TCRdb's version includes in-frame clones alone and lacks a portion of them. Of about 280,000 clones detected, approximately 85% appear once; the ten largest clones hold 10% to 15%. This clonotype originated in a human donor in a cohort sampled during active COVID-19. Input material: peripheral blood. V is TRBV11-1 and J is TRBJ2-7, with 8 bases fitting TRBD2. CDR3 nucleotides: TGTGCCAGCAGCACTACTAGCGGCCCCTACGAGCAGTACTTC. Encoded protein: CASSTTSGPYEQYF.